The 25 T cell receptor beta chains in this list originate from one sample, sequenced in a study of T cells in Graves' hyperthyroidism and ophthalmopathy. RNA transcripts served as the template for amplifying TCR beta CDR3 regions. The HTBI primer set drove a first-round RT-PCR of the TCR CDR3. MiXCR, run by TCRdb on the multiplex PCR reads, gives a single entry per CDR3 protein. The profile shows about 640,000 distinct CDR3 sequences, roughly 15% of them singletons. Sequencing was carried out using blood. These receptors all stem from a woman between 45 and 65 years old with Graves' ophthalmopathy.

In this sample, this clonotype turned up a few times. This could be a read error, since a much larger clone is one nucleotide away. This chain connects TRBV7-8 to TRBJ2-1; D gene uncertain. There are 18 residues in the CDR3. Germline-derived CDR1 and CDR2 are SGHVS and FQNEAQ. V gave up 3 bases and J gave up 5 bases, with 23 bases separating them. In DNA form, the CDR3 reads TGTGCCAGCAGCTTGGTCAGGTTGCACCAGGCCTTGGACAATGAGCAGTTCTTC. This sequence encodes CASSLVRLHQALDNEQFF.

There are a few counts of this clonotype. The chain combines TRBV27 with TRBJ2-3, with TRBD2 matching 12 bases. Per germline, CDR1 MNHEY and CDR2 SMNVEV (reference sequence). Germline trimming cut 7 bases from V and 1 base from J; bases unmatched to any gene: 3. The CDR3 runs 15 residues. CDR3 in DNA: TGTGCCAGCAACCGACTAGCGGGGGGCACAGATACGCAGTATTTT. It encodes CASNRLAGGTDTQYF.

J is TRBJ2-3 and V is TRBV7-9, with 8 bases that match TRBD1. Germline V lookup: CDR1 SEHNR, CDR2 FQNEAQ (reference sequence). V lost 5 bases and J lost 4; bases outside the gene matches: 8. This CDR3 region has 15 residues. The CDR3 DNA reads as TGTGCCAGCAGCGGGACGGACAGGGCGGCAGATACGCAGTATTTT. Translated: CASSGTDRAADTQYF. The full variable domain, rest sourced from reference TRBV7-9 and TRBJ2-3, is DTGVSQNPRHKITKRGQNVTFRCDPISEHNRLYWYRQTLGQGPEFLTYFQNEAQLEKSRLLSDRFSAERPKGSFSTLEIQRTEQGDSAMYLCASSGTDRAADTQYFGPGTRLTVL.

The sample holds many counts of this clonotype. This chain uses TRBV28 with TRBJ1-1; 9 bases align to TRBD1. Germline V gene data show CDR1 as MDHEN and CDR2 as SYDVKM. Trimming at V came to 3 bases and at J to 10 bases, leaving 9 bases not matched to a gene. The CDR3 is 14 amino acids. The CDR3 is CASSFATGGLGAFF. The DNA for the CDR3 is TGTGCCAGCAGTTTCGCGACAGGGGGGCTTGGAGCTTTCTTT. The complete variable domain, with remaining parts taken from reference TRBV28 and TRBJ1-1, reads DVKVTQSSRYLVKRTGEKVFLECVQDMDHENMFWYRQDPGLGLRLIYFSYDVKMKEKGDIPEGYSVSREKKERFSLILESASTNQTSMYLCASSFATGGLGAFFGQGTRLTVV.

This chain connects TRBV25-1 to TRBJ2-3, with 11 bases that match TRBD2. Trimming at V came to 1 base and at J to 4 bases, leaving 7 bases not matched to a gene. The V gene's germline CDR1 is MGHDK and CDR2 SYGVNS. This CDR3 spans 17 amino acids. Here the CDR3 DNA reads TGTGCCAGCAGTGAATCCGTACTAGCGGGAGCAGCAGATACGCAGTATTTT. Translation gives CASSESVLAGAADTQYF.

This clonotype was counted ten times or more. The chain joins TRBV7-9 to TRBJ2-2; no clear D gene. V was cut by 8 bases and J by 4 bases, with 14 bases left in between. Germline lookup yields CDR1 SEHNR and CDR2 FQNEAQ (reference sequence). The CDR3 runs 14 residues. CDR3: CASDPGFATGELFF. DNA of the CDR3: TGTGCCAGCGACCCGGGCTTTGCCACCGGGGAGCTGTTTTTT.

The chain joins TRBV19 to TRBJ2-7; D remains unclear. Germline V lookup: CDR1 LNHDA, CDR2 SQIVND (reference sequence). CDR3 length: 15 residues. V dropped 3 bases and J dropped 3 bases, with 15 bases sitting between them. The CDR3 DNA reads TGTGCCAGTAGTATCGCAGGAGATCCCTTCTACGAGCAGTACTTC. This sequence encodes CASSIAGDPFYEQYF.

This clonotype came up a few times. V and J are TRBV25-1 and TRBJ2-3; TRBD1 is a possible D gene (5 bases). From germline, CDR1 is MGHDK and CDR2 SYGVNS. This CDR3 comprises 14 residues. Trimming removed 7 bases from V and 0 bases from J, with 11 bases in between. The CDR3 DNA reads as TGTGCCAGCATGGGGCTACTTAGCACAGATACGCAGTATTTT. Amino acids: CASMGLLSTDTQYF.

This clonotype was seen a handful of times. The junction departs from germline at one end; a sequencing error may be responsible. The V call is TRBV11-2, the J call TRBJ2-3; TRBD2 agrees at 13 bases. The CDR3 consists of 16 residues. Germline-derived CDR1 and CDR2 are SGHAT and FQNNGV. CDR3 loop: CASNLRGLAGLDTQYF. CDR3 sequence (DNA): TGTGCCAGCAACTTACGGGGACTAGCGGGATTGGATACGCAGTATTTT.

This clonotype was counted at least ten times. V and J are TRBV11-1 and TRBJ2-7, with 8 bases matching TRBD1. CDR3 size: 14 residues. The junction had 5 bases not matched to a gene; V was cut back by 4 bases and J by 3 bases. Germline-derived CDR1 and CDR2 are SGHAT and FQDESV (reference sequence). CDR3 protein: CASSSGQGGYEQYF. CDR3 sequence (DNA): TGTGCCAGCAGCTCCGGACAGGGAGGCTACGAGCAGTACTTC.

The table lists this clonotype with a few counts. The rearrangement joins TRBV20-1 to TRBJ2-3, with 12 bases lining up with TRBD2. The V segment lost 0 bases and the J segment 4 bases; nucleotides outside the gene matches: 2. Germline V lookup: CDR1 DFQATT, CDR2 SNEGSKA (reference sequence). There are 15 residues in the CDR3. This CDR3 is CSARDRLAGADTQYF. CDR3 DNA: TGCAGTGCTAGAGATCGACTAGCGGGAGCAGATACGCAGTATTTT.

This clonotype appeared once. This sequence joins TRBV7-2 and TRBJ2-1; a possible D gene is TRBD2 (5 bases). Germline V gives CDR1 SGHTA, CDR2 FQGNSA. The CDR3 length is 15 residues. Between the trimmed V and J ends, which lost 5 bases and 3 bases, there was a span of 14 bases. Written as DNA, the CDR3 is TGTGCCAGCAGCAGAAACGGGATAGACTACAATGAGCAGTTCTTC. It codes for CASSRNGIDYNEQFF.

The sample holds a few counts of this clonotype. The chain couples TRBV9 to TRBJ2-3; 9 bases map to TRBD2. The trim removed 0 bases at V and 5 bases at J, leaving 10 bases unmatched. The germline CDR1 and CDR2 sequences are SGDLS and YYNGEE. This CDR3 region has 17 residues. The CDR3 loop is CASSVVMAGGPLDTQYF. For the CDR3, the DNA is TGTGCCAGCAGCGTAGTAATGGCGGGAGGGCCGTTAGATACGCAGTATTTT.

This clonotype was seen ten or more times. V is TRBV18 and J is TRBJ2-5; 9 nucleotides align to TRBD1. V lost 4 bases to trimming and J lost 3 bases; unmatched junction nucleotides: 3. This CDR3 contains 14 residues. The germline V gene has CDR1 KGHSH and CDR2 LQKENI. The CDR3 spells CASSRRDREETQYF. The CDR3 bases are TGTGCCAGCTCACGCCGGGACAGGGAAGAGACCCAGTACTTC. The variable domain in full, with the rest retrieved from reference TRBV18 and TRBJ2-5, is NAGVMQNPRHLVRRRGQEARLRCSPMKGHSHVYWYRQLPEEGLKFMVYLQKENIIDESGMPKERFSAEFPKEGPSILRIQQVVRGDSAAYFCASSRRDREETQYFGPGTRLLVL.

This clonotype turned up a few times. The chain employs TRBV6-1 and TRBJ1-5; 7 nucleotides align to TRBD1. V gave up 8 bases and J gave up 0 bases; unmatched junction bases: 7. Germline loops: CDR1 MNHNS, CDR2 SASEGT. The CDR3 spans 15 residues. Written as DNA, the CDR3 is TGTGCCAGCCTAGACAGGGCATATAGCAATCAGCCCCAGCATTTT. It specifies CASLDRAYSNQPQHF.

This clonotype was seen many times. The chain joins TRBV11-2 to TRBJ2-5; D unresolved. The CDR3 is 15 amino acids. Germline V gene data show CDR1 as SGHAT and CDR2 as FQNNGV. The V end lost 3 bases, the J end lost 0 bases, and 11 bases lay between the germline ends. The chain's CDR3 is CASSFGQINQETQYF. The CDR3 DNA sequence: TGTGCCAGCAGCTTCGGGCAGATTAACCAAGAGACCCAGTACTTC.

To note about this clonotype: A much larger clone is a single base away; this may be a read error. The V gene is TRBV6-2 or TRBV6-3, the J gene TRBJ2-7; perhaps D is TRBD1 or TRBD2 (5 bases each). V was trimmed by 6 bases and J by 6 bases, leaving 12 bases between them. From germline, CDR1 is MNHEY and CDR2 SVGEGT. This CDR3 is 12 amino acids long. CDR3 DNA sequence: TGTGCCAGCAGCTCGAGGGACCTCGAGCAGTACTTC. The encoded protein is CASSSRDLEQYF.

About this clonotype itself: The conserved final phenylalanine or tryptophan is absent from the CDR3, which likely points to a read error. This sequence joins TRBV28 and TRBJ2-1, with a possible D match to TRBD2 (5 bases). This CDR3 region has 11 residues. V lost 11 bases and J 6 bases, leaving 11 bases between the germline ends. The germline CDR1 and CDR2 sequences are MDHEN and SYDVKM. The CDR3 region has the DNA TGTGCCTTGATGGGGAGCAATGAGCAGTTCTTA. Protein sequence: CALMGSNEQFL.

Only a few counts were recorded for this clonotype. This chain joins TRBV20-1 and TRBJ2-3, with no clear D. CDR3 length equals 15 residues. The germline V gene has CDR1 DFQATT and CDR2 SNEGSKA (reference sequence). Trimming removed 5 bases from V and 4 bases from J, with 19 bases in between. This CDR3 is CSAVRGPPAADTQYF. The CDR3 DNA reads TGCAGTGCTGTCAGAGGACCCCCTGCGGCAGATACGCAGTATTTT.

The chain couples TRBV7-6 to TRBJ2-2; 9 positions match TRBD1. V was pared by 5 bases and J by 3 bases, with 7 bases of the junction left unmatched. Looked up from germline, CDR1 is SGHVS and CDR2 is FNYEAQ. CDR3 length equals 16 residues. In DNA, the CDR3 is TGTGCCAGCAGCATAAACAGGGGGCATTACACCGGGGAGCTGTTTTTT. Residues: CASSINRGHYTGELFF.

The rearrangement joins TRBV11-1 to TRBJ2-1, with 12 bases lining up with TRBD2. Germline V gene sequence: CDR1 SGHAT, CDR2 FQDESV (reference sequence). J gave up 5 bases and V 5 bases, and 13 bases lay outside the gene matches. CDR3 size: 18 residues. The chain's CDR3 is CASSVTSGSGVWNNEQFF. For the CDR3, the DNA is TGTGCCAGCAGCGTGACTAGCGGGAGTGGGGTTTGGAACAATGAGCAGTTCTTC.

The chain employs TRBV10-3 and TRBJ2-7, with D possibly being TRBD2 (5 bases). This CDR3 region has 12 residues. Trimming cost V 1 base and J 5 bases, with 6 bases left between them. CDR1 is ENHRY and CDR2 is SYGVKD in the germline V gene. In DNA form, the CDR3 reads TGTGCCATCAGTGAGTGGGGAGACGAGCAGTACTTC. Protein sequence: CAISEWGDEQYF.

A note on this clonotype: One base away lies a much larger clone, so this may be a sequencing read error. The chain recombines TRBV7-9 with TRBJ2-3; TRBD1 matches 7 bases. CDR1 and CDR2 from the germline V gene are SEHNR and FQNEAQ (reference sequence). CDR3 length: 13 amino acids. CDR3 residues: CAGSRDSADTQYF. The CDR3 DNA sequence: TGTGCCGGCAGCAGGGACAGCGCAGATACGCAGTATTTT.

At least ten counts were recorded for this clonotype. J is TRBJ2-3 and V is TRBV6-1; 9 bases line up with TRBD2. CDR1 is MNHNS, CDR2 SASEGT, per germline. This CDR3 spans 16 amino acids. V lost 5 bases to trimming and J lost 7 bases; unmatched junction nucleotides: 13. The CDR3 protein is CASSRVTGLAMYTQYF. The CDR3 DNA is TGTGCCAGCAGTCGAGTTACGGGACTAGCTATGTATACGCAGTATTTT.

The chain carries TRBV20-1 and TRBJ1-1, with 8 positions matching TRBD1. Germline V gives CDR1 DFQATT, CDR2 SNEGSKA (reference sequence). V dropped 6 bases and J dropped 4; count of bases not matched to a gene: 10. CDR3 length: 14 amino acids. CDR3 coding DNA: TGCAGTGCAAATCAGGGGGCCGCGGGCACTGAAGCTTTCTTT. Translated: CSANQGAAGTEAFF.